This T cell receptor beta chain was recorded in a study of graft-versus-host responses after intestinal transplantation. This clone was detected once. What it recognizes is unknown. TCRdb keeps only in-frame clones here, not all; method: immunoSEQ multiplex PCR. The sample shows around 96,000 clones, around 90% of them seen only once. Sequencing used unstimulated CD4+ T cells sorted from spleen or lymph node cells, obtained before intestinal transplant. This TCR was sampled from a human donor who received an intestinal transplant.

The CDR3 nucleotides are TGTGCCAGTAGTATAGCCCGGACAGGGGGTCGCTACGAGCAGTACTTC. Protein sequence: CASSIARTGGRYEQYF. The V and J genes are TRBV19 and TRBJ2-7; 10 positions match TRBD1. Germline CDR1 reads LNHDA; CDR2 reads SQIVND (reference sequence). Trimming removed 1 base from V and 3 bases from J; junction bases left unmatched: 6. The CDR3 totals 16 residues.